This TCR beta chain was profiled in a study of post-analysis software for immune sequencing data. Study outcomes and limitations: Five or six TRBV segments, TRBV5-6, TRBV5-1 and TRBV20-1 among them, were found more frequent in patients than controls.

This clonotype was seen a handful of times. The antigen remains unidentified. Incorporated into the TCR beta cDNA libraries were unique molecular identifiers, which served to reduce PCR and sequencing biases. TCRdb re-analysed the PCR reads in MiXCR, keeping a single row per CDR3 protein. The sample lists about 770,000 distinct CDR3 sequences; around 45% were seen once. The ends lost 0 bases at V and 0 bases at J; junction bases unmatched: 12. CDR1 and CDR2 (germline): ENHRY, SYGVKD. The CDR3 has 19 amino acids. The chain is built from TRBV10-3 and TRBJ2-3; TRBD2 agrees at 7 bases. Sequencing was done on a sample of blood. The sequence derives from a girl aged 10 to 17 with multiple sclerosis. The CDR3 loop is CAISESPLAEPSSTDTQYF. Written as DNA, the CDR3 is TGTGCCATCAGTGAGTCGCCCCTAGCGGAGCCTTCTAGCACAGATACGCAGTATTTT.